This TCR beta chain was recovered during a study of shared clonotypes between healthy human individuals. Profiling relied on immunoSEQ multiplex PCR, and the TCRdb table lists in-frame clones only, not all of them. This table has roughly 2.1 million clones, about 92% appearing once. CDR3 length: 13 amino acids. The ends were cut back, 0 bases at V and 9 bases at J, with 12 bases in the middle. The germline gives CDR1 SGHNT, CDR2 YYREEE (reference sequence). As defined, naive CD8 cells were CD45RO-negative and positively selected for CCR7, with terminally differentiated effector memory CD45RA+ cells excluded.

This chain connects TRBV5-4 to TRBJ2-5; a possible D gene is TRBD2 (6 bases). The receptor was isolated from a young man in good health. Some clones in this sample may be carry-over from other donors' samples. The sample consisted of naive CD8+ T cells from PBMCs. Here the CDR3 reads CASSLVGGSAQYF. The DNA of the CDR3 is TGTGCCAGCAGCTTGGTTGGGGGGTCGGCCCAGTACTTC.